The clone carrying this TCR beta chain appeared many times. Its antigen remains unidentified. These data originate in a study of early T cells in non-severe SARS-CoV-2 infection. In the study overall: Unsorted whole-blood RNA was sequenced in bulk, leaving chains unpaired.

Study findings and constraints: VDJdb matching skewed toward anti-spike CD8 responses, missing private and CD4 specificities.

The CDR3 contains 14 residues. The germline CDR1 and CDR2 sequences are MGHDK and SYGVNS. V was trimmed by 1 base and J by 4 bases, leaving 10 bases between them. Unique molecular identifier tags were affixed to discrete cDNA molecules. TCRdb re-called the 5' RACE reads with MiXCR, one entry per CDR3 protein. The sample has about 47,000 distinct CDR3 sequences, approximately 9% seen once. Source: whole blood, taken at baseline. V and J are TRBV25-1 and TRBJ1-2; no reliable D call. This TCR derives from an adult who was a healthcare worker with PCR-confirmed SARS-CoV-2 infection or an uninfected control (not recorded which). CDR3 residues: CASSESGLLYGYTF. The CDR3 nucleotides read TGTGCCAGCAGTGAATCTGGTCTCCTCTATGGCTACACCTTC.